Here is one TCR beta chain with its context. The sample belongs to a study of blood T cell repertoires in COVID-19. V was trimmed by 7 bases and J by 0 bases, leaving 7 bases between them. This CDR3 is built from 13 residues. Germline CDR1 and CDR2: ENHRY and SYGVKD. Measured with immunoSEQ multiplex PCR; TCRdb has only the in-frame clones, and not every one. The sample has 300,000 to 350,000 clones, about 90% seen once. The chain joins TRBV10-3 to TRBJ2-1; D possibly corresponds to TRBD2 (5 bases). The sequenced material came from PBMCs or T cells enriched from blood (not recorded which). The receptor's source is a woman in her 30s who had recovered from COVID-19. The CDR3 coding sequence is TGTGCCATCATGAGGGACTCCTACAATGAGCAGTTCTTC. Translated, it gives CAIMRDSYNEQFF.